These T cell receptor beta chains were read from a single sample in a study of T cell repertoires in cytomegalovirus infection. MiXCR, applied by TCRdb to the reads, yields one record per CDR3 protein. The repertoire holds about 770,000 distinct CDR3 sequences, with about 28% as singletons. These receptors lack a known antigen. Here the sequenced sample was cultured CD8+ T cells from PBMCs, taken from culture after CMV antigen stimulation. The receptors here all came from a human donor in good health (CMV status not recorded). Some clones in this sample may be carry-over from other donors' samples. Each CDR3 is given with its conserved first and last residue. A D gene is named only where the DNA matches it firmly. Expanded clones are given a class, and other clones once, few, many or no size at all.

>TRBJ2-5|few|TRBD2|TRBV5-4
CASSAGLAGGQRAQYF
TGTGCCAGCAGCGCGGGACTAGCGGGCGGCCAGAGGGCCCAGTACTTC
>TRBJ2-3|.|.|TRBV7-9
CASSLHKADTQYF
TGTGCCAGCAGCTTACATAAGGCAGATACGCAGTATTTT
>TRBJ2-2|.|TRBD1|TRBV9
CASSPSGTGNGELFF
TGTGCCAGCAGCCCTTCGGGGACAGGGAACGGGGAGCTGTTTTTT
>TRBJ2-2|few|TRBD2|TRBV6-1
CASSGILAGGLGDTGELFF
TGTGCCAGCAGTGGGATACTAGCGGGGGGGCTCGGGGACACCGGGGAGCTGTTTTTT
>TRBJ2-1|few|TRBD2|TRBV6-5
CASSYYGAGGVYNEQFF
TGTGCCAGCAGTTACTACGGGGCGGGGGGGGTCTACAATGAGCAGTTCTTC
>TRBJ1-1|.|TRBD1|TRBV19
CASSIYRDRGLYTEAFF
TGTGCCAGTAGTATTTACCGGGACAGGGGGCTGTACACTGAAGCTTTCTTT
>TRBJ2-2|few|.|TRBV19
CASSMEPTGELFF
TGTGCCAGTAGTATGGAACCCACCGGGGAGCTGTTTTTT
>TRBJ2-1|.|.|TRBV5-1
CASRSKGGPYNEQFF
TGCGCCAGCAGATCCAAGGGGGGGCCTTACAATGAGCAGTTCTTC
>TRBJ2-1|.|TRBD2|TRBV28
CASSVLAGVDNEQFF
TGTGCCAGCAGTGTACTAGCGGGGGTTGACAATGAGCAGTTCTTC
>TRBJ2-3|.|TRBD1|TRBV6-6
CASSPGTGVLGISDTQYF
TGTGCCAGCAGCCCCGGGACAGGGGTCCTTGGGATATCAGATACGCAGTATTTT
>TRBJ1-2|few|TRBD1|TRBV4-1
CASSQDTGDRYGYTF
TGCGCCAGCAGCCAAGATACAGGGGACCGCTATGGCTACACCTTC
>TRBJ2-7|.|TRBD2|TRBV19
CASSKQRDYSYEQYF
TGTGCCAGTAGTAAACAGCGGGACTATTCCTACGAGCAGTACTTC
>TRBJ2-1|.|.|TRBV6-2/TRBV6-3
CASSERQVQGEQFF
TGTGCCAGCAGTGAGAGACAAGTACAGGGTGAGCAGTTCTTC
>TRBJ2-1|.|TRBD2|TRBV5-4
CASNADGLAGYNNEQFF
TGTGCCAGCAACGCCGATGGGTTAGCGGGCTATAACAATGAGCAGTTCTTC
>TRBJ2-4|many|.|TRBV7-8
CASSLNTGSAKNIQYF
TGTGCCAGCAGCTTAAATACGGGATCAGCCAAAAACATTCAGTACTTC
>TRBJ2-1|many|.|TRBV7-8
CASSPHDNEQFF
TGTGCCAGCAGCCCTCACGACAATGAGCAGTTCTTC
>TRBJ1-2|.|TRBD1|TRBV27
CASSLIGSTGVRGYTF
TGTGCCAGCAGTTTAATAGGGTCAACAGGGGTTCGTGGCTACACCTTC
>TRBJ1-1|.|.|TRBV7-6
CASMRGLGTEAFF
TGTGCCAGCATGCGGGGATTGGGGACTGAAGCTTTCTTT
>TRBJ2-2|.|TRBD1|TRBV7-9
CASSWTGSPTGELFF
TGTGCCAGCAGCTGGACAGGGTCCCCCACCGGGGAGCTGTTTTTT
>TRBJ2-5|.|TRBD2|TRBV6-2/TRBV6-3
CASSYSPLAGGMETQYF
TGTGCCAGCAGTTACTCTCCCCTAGCGGGGGGTATGGAGACCCAGTACTTC
>TRBJ1-1|few|.|TRBV7-9
CASSLLRVNTEAFF
TGTGCCAGCAGCCTTCTGCGCGTGAACACTGAAGCTTTCTTT
>TRBJ1-1|many|.|TRBV12-3/TRBV12-4
CASRTAIEAFF
TGTGCCAGCAGGACTGCCATTGAAGCTTTCTTT
>TRBJ2-7|.|.|TRBV4-2
CASSQVTGTYEQYF
TGTGCCAGCAGCCAAGTTACAGGAACCTACGAGCAGTACTTC
>TRBJ1-2|few|TRBD1|TRBV7-9
CASSSIQDRGRKGYTF
TGTGCCAGCAGCTCAATTCAGGACAGGGGACGAAAAGGCTACACCTTC
>TRBJ2-1|.|TRBD2|TRBV12-3/TRBV12-4
CASSPSPLAGTWFF
TGTGCCAGCAGTCCCTCCCCTTTAGCGGGCACTTGGTTCTTC
>TRBJ2-5|few|.|TRBV7-9
CASSSRGQRETQYF
TGTGCCAGCAGCTCCAGGGGCCAGCGAGAGACCCAGTACTTC
>TRBJ1-2|.|.|TRBV4-1
CASNQEPDPFYGYTF
TGCGCCAGCAACCAAGAACCAGATCCTTTTTATGGCTACACCTTC
>TRBJ2-2|.|.|TRBV13
CASSPARRVGELFF
TGTGCCAGCAGCCCGGCCCGACGGGTCGGGGAGCTGTTTTTT
>TRBJ1-2|few|.|TRBV5-8
CASYLGGSIPYNYGYTF
TGTGCCAGCTATCTCGGGGGTTCCATTCCTTATAACTATGGCTACACCTTC
>TRBJ2-1|many|.|TRBV20-1
CSAMQVTAYNEQFF
TGCAGTGCTATGCAGGTGACTGCCTACAATGAGCAGTTCTTC
>TRBJ2-5|.|TRBD1|TRBV7-6
CASCSGQGQETQYF
TGTGCTAGCTGCAGTGGACAGGGACAAGAGACCCAGTACTTC
>TRBJ2-3|many|TRBD2|TRBV28
CASSLTSGVIDTQYF
TGTGCCAGCAGTTTAACTAGCGGGGTGATAGATACGCAGTATTTT
>TRBJ1-2|.|.|TRBV3-1
CASRPISEGDYGYTF
TGTGCCAGCAGACCCATCTCAGAGGGAGACTATGGCTACACCTTC
>TRBJ1-1|.|.|TRBV19
CASSLQGSSTEAFF
TGTGCCAGTTCCCTACAGGGCTCCAGCACTGAAGCTTTCTTT
>TRBJ1-1|.|TRBD1|TRBV7-6
CTSSLQPGTGRNTEAFF
TGTACCAGCAGCTTACAGCCGGGGACAGGGCGGAACACTGAAGCTTTCTTT
>TRBJ2-1|.|.|TRBV27
CASSFSIILSSYNEQFF
TGTGCCAGCAGTTTTTCGATTATCCTGAGCTCCTACAATGAGCAGTTCTTC
>TRBJ2-2|.|TRBD2|TRBV7-9
CASSTVRAGGLNTGELFF
TGTGCCAGCAGCACCGTACGGGCGGGGGGCCTAAACACCGGGGAGCTGTTTTTT
>TRBJ2-1|.|.|TRBV5-5
CASSWDDSSYNEQFF
TGTGCCAGCAGCTGGGACGACAGCTCCTACAATGAGCAGTTCTTC
>TRBJ1-6|few|.|TRBV19
CASSLQGEGSPLHF
TGTGCCAGTAGCTTACAGGGAGAGGGATCACCCCTCCACTTT
>TRBJ1-5|few|.|TRBV12-3/TRBV12-4
CASSLRTDNQPQHF
TGTGCCAGCAGTTTACGAACAGATAATCAGCCCCAGCATTTT
>TRBJ2-1|few|TRBD2|TRBV6-5
CASSYLSGGADQFF
TGTGCCAGCAGTTACCTTAGCGGGGGGGCCGATCAGTTCTTC
>TRBJ2-5|.|TRBD2|TRBV7-9
CASSLAMATSGGPETQYF
TGTGCCAGCAGCTTAGCTATGGCGACTAGCGGGGGGCCGGAGACCCAGTACTTC
>TRBJ1-1|.|.|TRBV7-9
CASSLGPLEAFF
TGTGCCAGCAGCTTAGGGCCTTTGGAAGCTTTCTTT
>TRBJ2-1|many|TRBD1|TRBV5-1
CASSPGQGSYNEQFF
TGTGCCAGCAGCCCGGGACAGGGCTCCTACAATGAGCAGTTCTTC
>TRBJ1-5|few|.|TRBV5-6
CASSLTYGQPPNQPQHF
TGTGCCAGCAGCTTGACTTATGGACAGCCCCCCAATCAGCCCCAGCATTTT
>TRBJ2-7|few|TRBD1|TRBV20-1
CSARETGGGTYEQYF
TGCAGTGCTAGAGAAACAGGGGGCGGAACCTACGAGCAGTACTTC
>TRBJ2-1|.|.|TRBV19
CASSMGSHNEQFF
TGTGCCAGTAGTATGGGGTCCCACAATGAGCAGTTCTTC
>TRBJ2-1|.|TRBD1|TRBV19
CASSTRQGRNEQFF
TGTGCCAGTAGTACCCGACAGGGCAGGAATGAGCAGTTCTTC
>TRBJ2-5|.|TRBD2|TRBV24-1
CATSDVSGDETQYF
TGTGCCACCAGTGATGTTAGCGGGGATGAGACCCAGTACTTC
>TRBJ1-2|once|.|TRBV12-3/TRBV12-4
CASSPWDIGYGYTF
TGTGCCAGCAGTCCCTGGGACATCGGCTATGGCTACACCTTC
>TRBJ2-5|.|TRBD2|TRBV11-1
CASSLGTLRGEAQETQYF
TGTGCCAGCAGCCTGGGAACCCTGCGGGGGGAGGCCCAAGAGACCCAGTACTTC
>TRBJ2-3|few|TRBD2|TRBV7-6
CASSLQSARSAWDYRSTDTQYF
TGTGCCAGCAGCTTACAGTCGGCAAGGTCAGCCTGGGACTACCGAAGCACAGATACGCAGTATTTT
>TRBJ2-5|.|TRBD2|TRBV7-6
CASSSTAGAQETQYF
TGTGCCAGCAGCTCCACAGCGGGGGCCCAAGAGACCCAGTACTTC
>TRBJ2-2|.|.|TRBV4-2
CASSQDTGRSKTGELFF
TGTGCCAGCAGCCAAGATACGGGACGTTCAAAGACCGGGGAGCTGTTTTTT
>TRBJ2-7|.|TRBD1|TRBV6-6
CASSYSQGATYEQYF
TGTGCCAGCAGTTACTCCCAGGGGGCTACCTACGAGCAGTACTTC